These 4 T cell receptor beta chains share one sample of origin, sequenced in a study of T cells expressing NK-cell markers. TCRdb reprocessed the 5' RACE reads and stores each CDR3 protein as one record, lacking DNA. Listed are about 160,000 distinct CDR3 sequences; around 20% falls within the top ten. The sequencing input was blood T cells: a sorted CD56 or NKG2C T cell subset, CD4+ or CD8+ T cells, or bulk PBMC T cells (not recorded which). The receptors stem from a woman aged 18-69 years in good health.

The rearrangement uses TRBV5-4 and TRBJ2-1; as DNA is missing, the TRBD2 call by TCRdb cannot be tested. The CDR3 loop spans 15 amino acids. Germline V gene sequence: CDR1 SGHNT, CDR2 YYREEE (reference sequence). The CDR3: CASSVTLAGGNEQFF.

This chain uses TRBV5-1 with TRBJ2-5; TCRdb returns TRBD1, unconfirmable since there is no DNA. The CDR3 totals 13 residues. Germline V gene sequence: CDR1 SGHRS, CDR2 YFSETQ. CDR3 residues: CASMTGGQETQYF.

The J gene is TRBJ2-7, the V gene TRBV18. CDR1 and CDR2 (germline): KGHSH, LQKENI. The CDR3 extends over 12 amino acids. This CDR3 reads CASSNEPIGEYF.

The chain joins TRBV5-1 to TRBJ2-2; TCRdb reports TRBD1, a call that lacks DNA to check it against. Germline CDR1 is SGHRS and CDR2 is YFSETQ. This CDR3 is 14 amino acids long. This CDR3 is CASTQGTNTGELFF.